One sample yielded the 9 T cell receptor beta chains listed below, sequenced in a study of blood T cell repertoires in COVID-19. Sequencing used immunoSEQ multiplex PCR; TCRdb keeps in-frame clones, though not all of them. The table lists approximately 300,000 clones, roughly 87% of them singletons. Sequencing was performed on PBMCs or T cells enriched from blood (not recorded which). The receptor set was obtained from a woman in her twenties or thirties who had recovered from COVID-19.

The CDR3 reads CASSIAARGHQDTQYF. The CDR3 bases are TGTGCCAGTAGTATAGCTGCCAGGGGGCATCAAGATACGCAGTATTTT. The rearrangement joins TRBV19 to TRBJ2-3; 8 bases match TRBD1. Losses at the gene ends were 1 base for V and 5 bases for J; bases not matched to a gene: 8. Germline V gene data show CDR1 as LNHDA and CDR2 as SQIVND (reference sequence). The CDR3 contains 16 residues.

The V gene is TRBV29-1, the J gene TRBJ2-1; D might be TRBD2 (5 bases). Trimming removed 4 bases from V and 0 bases from J, with 16 bases in between. Germline CDR1 is SQVTM and CDR2 is ANQGSEA. The length of the CDR3 is 16 residues. In DNA, the CDR3 is TGCAGCGTTGGGGTTCGGGGAAGGAGCTCCTACAATGAGCAGTTCTTC. Protein: CSVGVRGRSSYNEQFF.

This chain joins TRBV29-1 and TRBJ1-2; 8 nucleotides agree with TRBD1. The CDR3 is 13 amino acids. Germline loops: CDR1 SQVTM, CDR2 ANQGSEA. The J segment lost 8 bases and the V segment lost 4 bases, leaving 9 bases of the junction unmatched. CDR3: CSVGQGILGGYTF. CDR3 in DNA: TGCAGCGTTGGACAGGGGATATTGGGAGGCTACACCTTC.

This chain joins TRBV10-2 and TRBJ1-3; 8 bases align to TRBD1. J was trimmed by 1 base and V by 10 bases; bases with no gene match: 9. This CDR3 contains 15 residues. Germline CDR1 WSHSY, CDR2 SAAADI. CDR3 DNA sequence: TGCGCCACACAGATCACAGGGGGGTCTGGAAACACCATATATTTT. This translates into CATQITGGSGNTIYF.

V gene TRBV4-3 combines with J gene TRBJ2-7; D remains unclear. CDR1 is LGHNA, CDR2 YSLEER, per germline. V lost 2 bases and J 5 bases, leaving 10 bases between the germline ends. The CDR3 sequence is 13 residues long. The CDR3 here is CASSQLVWHEQYF. CDR3 DNA sequence: TGCGCCAGCAGCCAACTCGTATGGCACGAGCAGTACTTC.

The chain has TRBV11-2 and TRBJ2-3; tentative D call: TRBD2 (5 bases). Trimming left V 5 bases short and J 1 base short, with 13 bases between. This CDR3 contains 15 residues. The germline gives CDR1 SGHAT, CDR2 FQNNGV. CDR3 in DNA: TGTGCCAGCAGCGCCGCCTTGCGGGGCACAGATACGCAGTATTTT. It codes for CASSAALRGTDTQYF.

This clone was detected a few times. The chain recombines TRBV20-1 with TRBJ1-1; the D is unclear. Trimming took 4 bases from V and 3 from J, leaving 6 bases between them. This CDR3 has 11 amino acids. CDR1 is DFQATT and CDR2 is SNEGSKA in the germline V gene (reference sequence). CDR3 DNA sequence: TGCAGTGCTACGAGTTACACTGAAGCTTTCTTT. Its protein is CSATSYTEAFF.

The V and J genes are TRBV3-1 (or the pseudogene TRBV3-2) and TRBJ1-1; no clear D gene. Trimming pared 2 bases from V and 5 bases from J, leaving 15 bases between. Germline V gene lookup returns CDR1 LGHDT and CDR2 YNNKEL (reference sequence). The CDR3 length is 15 residues. For the CDR3, the DNA is TGTGCCAGCAGCCAATTTCGTGGGAGTTGGACTGAAGCTTTCTTT. This encodes CASSQFRGSWTEAFF.

V and J are TRBV2 and TRBJ1-2; the D is unclear. Germline V gives CDR1 SNHLY, CDR2 FYNNEI. Trimming left V 3 bases short and J 1 base short, with 12 bases between. The CDR3 contains 15 residues. CDR3 sequence (DNA): TGTGCCAGCAGTGATCCCGGCGGCGTTAACTATGGCTACACCTTC. This sequence encodes CASSDPGGVNYGYTF.